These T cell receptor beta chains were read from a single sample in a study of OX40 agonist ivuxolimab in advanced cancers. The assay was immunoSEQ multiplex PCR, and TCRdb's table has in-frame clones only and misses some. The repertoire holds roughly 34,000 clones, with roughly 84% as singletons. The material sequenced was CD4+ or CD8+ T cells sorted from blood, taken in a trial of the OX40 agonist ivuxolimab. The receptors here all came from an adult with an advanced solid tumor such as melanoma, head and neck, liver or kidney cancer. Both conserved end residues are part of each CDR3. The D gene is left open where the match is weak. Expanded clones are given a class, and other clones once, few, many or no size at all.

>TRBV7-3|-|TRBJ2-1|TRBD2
TGTGCCAGCAGCCCTAGCGGGAGGGCCTTAGGTGAGCAGTTCTTC
CASSPSGRALGEQFF
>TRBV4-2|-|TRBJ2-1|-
TGTGCCAGCAGCCAAGATGTAGGGGGTACCTCCTACAATGAGCAGTTCTTC
CASSQDVGGTSYNEQFF
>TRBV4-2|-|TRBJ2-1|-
TGTGCCAGCAGCCGAGACACTTCGGGACTTGCGTCCAATGAGCAGTTCTTC
CASSRDTSGLASNEQFF
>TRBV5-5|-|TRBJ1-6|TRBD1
TGTGCCAGCAGCTTGGACGCGACAGGGGGGTCACCCCTCCACTTT
CASSLDATGGSPLHF
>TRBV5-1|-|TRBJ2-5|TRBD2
TGCGCCAGCAGCTTCCTCCGACTAGCGGGGGCGGGGGAGACCCAGTACTTC
CASSFLRLAGAGETQYF
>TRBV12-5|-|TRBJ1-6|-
TGTGCTAGTGGCTCCGGGACCGTTAATTCACCCCTCCACTTT
CASGSGTVNSPLHF
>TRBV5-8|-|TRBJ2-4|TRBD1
TGTGCCAGCAGTTCGGGACAGGCTATCCGGAACATTCAGTACTTC
CASSSGQAIRNIQYF
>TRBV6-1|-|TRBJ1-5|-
TGTGCCACCCAAAGTGTTTATGGCAATCAGCCCCAGCATTTT
CATQSVYGNQPQHF
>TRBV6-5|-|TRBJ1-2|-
TGTGCCAGCAGTCACGACACACCGCGGGGCTACACCTTC
CASSHDTPRGYTF
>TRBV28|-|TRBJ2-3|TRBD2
TGTGCCAGCAGTCACGGGACTAGCGATTTGACAGATACGCAGTATTTT
CASSHGTSDLTDTQYF
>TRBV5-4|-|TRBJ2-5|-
TGTGCCAGCAGCTTGAGAAGGGAGACCCAGTACTTC
CASSLRRETQYF
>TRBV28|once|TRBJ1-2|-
TGTGCCAGCAGTTTAAGTGCAGGGGCCTTGTCCGGCTACACCTTC
CASSLSAGALSGYTF
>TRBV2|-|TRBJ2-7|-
TGTGCCAGCAGCATAACAGGGAACTACGAGCAGTACTTC
CASSITGNYEQYF
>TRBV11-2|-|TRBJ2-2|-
TGTGCCAGCAGCTTATCCCCGTTGGGACGGGACACCGGGGAGCTGTTTTTT
CASSLSPLGRDTGELFF
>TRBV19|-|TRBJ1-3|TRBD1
TGTGCCAGTAGTCCGAGACAGGGCCCTACTACTGGAAACACCATATATTTT
CASSPRQGPTTGNTIYF
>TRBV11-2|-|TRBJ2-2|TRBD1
TGTGCCAGCAGCTGGGACAGTTCGAACACCGGGGAGCTGTTTTTT
CASSWDSSNTGELFF
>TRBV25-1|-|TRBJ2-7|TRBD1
TGTGCCAGCACCCGGGACAGGGCGGGTCGAGAGCAGTACTTC
CASTRDRAGREQYF
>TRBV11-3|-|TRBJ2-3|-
TGTGCCAGCAGCCCTCTAGCGTCCGACACAGATACGCAGTATTTT
CASSPLASDTDTQYF
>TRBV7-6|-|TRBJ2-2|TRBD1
TGTGCCAGCAGCTTAGCAGCGGGACAGGGTGCCGGGGAGCTGTTTTTT
CASSLAAGQGAGELFF
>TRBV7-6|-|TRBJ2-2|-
TGTGCCAGCAGCTTCGGTGGGGACACCGGGGAGCTGTTTTTT
CASSFGGDTGELFF
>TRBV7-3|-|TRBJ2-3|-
TGTGCCAGCAGCTCTTATAGCAGTAGCACAGATACGCAGTATTTT
CASSSYSSSTDTQYF
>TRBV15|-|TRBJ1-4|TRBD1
TGTGCCACCAGCGCCCGGACAGGGAAGAGTGAAAAACTGTTTTTT
CATSARTGKSEKLFF
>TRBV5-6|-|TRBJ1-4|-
TGTGCCAGCAGCCCGGGGCCGGTTCGTAATGAAAAACTGTTTTTT
CASSPGPVRNEKLFF
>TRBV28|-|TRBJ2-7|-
TGTGCCAGCAGTACACAGGGAAAGAACTCCTACGAGCAGTACTTC
CASSTQGKNSYEQYF
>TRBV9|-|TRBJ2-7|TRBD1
TGTGCCAGCAGCGAGTATCCGGGACAGGGTTACGAGCAGTACTTC
CASSEYPGQGYEQYF
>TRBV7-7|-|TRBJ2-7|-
TGTGCTAGCAGCTCCACTGAGAGGGGGGAGCAGTACTTC
CASSSTERGEQYF
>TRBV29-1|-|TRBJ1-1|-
TGCAGCGTTTATGAGGGGCGTGCCACTGAAGCTTTCTTT
CSVYEGRATEAFF
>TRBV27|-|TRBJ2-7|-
TGTGCCAGCAGTTTTTTAAGAGGGTTCTCCTACGAGCAGTACTTC
CASSFLRGFSYEQYF
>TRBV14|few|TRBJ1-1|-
TGTGCCAGCAGCCAAGAGCCTATCCCTGAAGCTTTCTTT
CASSQEPIPEAFF
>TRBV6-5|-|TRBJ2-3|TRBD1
TGTGCCAGCAGGGACACAGGGCGGACAGGAGATACGCAGTATTTT
CASRDTGRTGDTQYF
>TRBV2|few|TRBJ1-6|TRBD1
TGTGCCAGCAAAAAGGGAGGGGACAGGAATTCACCCCTCCACTTT
CASKKGGDRNSPLHF
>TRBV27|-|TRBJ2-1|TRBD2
TGTGCCAGCAGTTTAACTAGCGGGGGTTTCTACAATGAGCAGTTCTTC
CASSLTSGGFYNEQFF